These T cell receptor beta chains were read from a single sample in a study of CD8 T cells in ankylosing spondylitis. TCRdb called the 5' RACE reads again in MiXCR, with one record for every CDR3 protein. The sample contains 240,000 or so distinct CDR3 sequences, around 10% of which appear only once. Sequencing used blood, either unsorted or a sorted T cell fraction (not recorded which). All receptors come from a male donor with ankylosing spondylitis or in good health (not recorded which). CDR3s include the opening cysteine and the closing phenylalanine or tryptophan. Fields, in order: V gene, J gene, D gene, clone size, CDR3 protein, CDR3 DNA. The D gene is left open where the match is weak. Clone size is shown for a subset of rows, as once, few, many or a class of expanded clone.

V gene: TRBV3-1
J gene: TRBJ1-1
D gene: TRBD1
clone size: few
CDR3 protein: CASSKGRGLVGTEAFF
CDR3 DNA: TGTGCCAGCAGCAAGGGAAGGGGGCTCGTTGGGACTGAAGCTTTCTTT

V gene: TRBV20-1
J gene: TRBJ2-3
D gene: .
clone size: many
CDR3 protein: CSARVFPSTDTQYF
CDR3 DNA: TGCAGTGCTAGAGTCTTCCCTAGCACAGATACGCAGTATTTT

V gene: TRBV2
J gene: TRBJ2-3
D gene: .
clone size: few
CDR3 protein: CASSIDTDTQYF
CDR3 DNA: TGTGCCAGCAGTATAGACACAGATACGCAGTATTTT

V gene: TRBV4-1
J gene: TRBJ2-4
D gene: .
clone size: .
CDR3 protein: CASSPINGDIQYF
CDR3 DNA: TGCGCCAGCAGCCCCATTAACGGGGACATTCAGTACTTC

V gene: TRBV10-3
J gene: TRBJ2-1
D gene: TRBD2
clone size: many
CDR3 protein: CAIKPTSNSRNEQFF
CDR3 DNA: TGTGCCATCAAGCCGACTAGCAATTCCCGAAATGAGCAGTTCTTC

V gene: TRBV9
J gene: TRBJ1-4
D gene: .
clone size: many
CDR3 protein: CASSPYPGTNEKLFF
CDR3 DNA: TGTGCCAGCAGCCCTTACCCGGGGACTAATGAAAAACTGTTTTTT

V gene: TRBV11-2
J gene: TRBJ2-3
D gene: TRBD2
clone size: few
CDR3 protein: CASSFKRGRTDTQYF
CDR3 DNA: TGTGCCAGCAGCTTTAAGCGGGGGCGCACAGATACGCAGTATTTT

V gene: TRBV7-2
J gene: TRBJ2-7
D gene: .
clone size: .
CDR3 protein: CASSLVVTYEQYF
CDR3 DNA: TGTGCCAGCAGCTTAGTGGTAACCTACGAGCAGTACTTC

V gene: TRBV12-3/TRBV12-4
J gene: TRBJ2-5
D gene: .
clone size: many
CDR3 protein: CASSRLTVDETQYF
CDR3 DNA: TGTGCCAGCAGTCGATTAACGGTGGACGAGACCCAGTACTTC

V gene: TRBV5-1
J gene: TRBJ2-7
D gene: .
clone size: few
CDR3 protein: CASREGGNYEQYF
CDR3 DNA: TGCGCCAGCAGGGAGGGGGGGAACTACGAGCAGTACTTC

V gene: TRBV9
J gene: TRBJ2-3
D gene: .
clone size: many
CDR3 protein: CASSVQGSTDTQYF
CDR3 DNA: TGTGCCAGCAGCGTACAGGGGAGCACAGATACGCAGTATTTT

V gene: TRBV29-1
J gene: TRBJ2-7
D gene: .
clone size: .
CDR3 protein: CSVRDPQGRFYEQYF
CDR3 DNA: TGCAGCGTTCGTGACCCACAGGGAAGGTTTTACGAGCAGTACTTC

V gene: TRBV3-1
J gene: TRBJ2-5
D gene: .
clone size: many
CDR3 protein: CASSHPPYGGGLETQYF
CDR3 DNA: TGTGCCAGCAGCCACCCCCCTTATGGTGGAGGGTTGGAGACCCAGTACTTC

V gene: TRBV5-1
J gene: TRBJ1-2
D gene: .
clone size: many
CDR3 protein: CASSLRTDQGYTF
CDR3 DNA: TGCGCCAGCAGCCTACGGACAGACCAGGGCTACACCTTC

V gene: TRBV7-6
J gene: TRBJ2-5
D gene: .
clone size: few
CDR3 protein: CASSLAEGETQYF
CDR3 DNA: TGTGCCAGCAGCTTAGCGGAGGGAGAGACCCAGTACTTC